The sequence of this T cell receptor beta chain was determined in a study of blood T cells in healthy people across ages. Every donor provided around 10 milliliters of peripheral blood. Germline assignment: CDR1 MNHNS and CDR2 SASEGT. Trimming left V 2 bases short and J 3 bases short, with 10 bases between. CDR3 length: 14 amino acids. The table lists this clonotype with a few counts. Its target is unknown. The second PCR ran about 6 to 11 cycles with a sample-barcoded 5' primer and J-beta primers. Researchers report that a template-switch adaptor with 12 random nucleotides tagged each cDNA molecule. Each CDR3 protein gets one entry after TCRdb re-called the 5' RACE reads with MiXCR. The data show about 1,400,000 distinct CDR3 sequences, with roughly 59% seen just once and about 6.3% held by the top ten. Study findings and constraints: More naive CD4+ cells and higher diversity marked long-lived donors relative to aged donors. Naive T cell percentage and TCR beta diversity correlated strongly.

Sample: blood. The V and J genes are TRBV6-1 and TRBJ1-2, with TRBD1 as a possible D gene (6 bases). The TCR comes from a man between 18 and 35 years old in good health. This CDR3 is CASSERAGDYGYTF. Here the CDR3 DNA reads TGTGCCAGCAGTGAAAGAGCAGGGGACTATGGCTACACCTTC.